This T cell receptor beta chain is drawn from a study of T cells in Graves' hyperthyroidism and ophthalmopathy. Used for diagnoses were clinical symptoms, serum thyroxine and TRAb, thyroid ultrasound and orbital computed tomography. Isolation of PBMCs was performed on about 10 ml fresh peripheral blood. Study results and limitations: Through a model of 13 V-J features, ophthalmopathy was separated from stable hyperthyroidism. Most clonotypes expanded in thyroid above 0.001 were likewise present in blood.

The TCR beta CDR3 regions underwent amplification using RNA transcripts as the source. The HTBI primer set was used in a first-round RT-PCR of the TCR CDR3. TCRdb used MiXCR to reprocess the multiplex PCR reads, holding one entry per CDR3 protein. The data contain around 570,000 distinct CDR3 sequences, roughly 21% of them singletons. Germline CDR1 and CDR2: MNHEY and SMNVEV (reference sequence). Deletions cut 6 bases from V and 1 base from J, with 13 bases between. This CDR3 region has 15 residues. Comment on this clonotype: Its target is unknown.

The clonotype comes from a man aged 35 to 55 with Graves' ophthalmopathy. V usage is TRBV27 and J usage is TRBJ2-4; possible D gene TRBD2, 6 bases. The sequenced material came from blood. The DNA of the CDR3 is TGTGCCAGCAGCCCCTGGGCGGGGGCCAAAAACATTCAGTACTTC. This sequence encodes CASSPWAGAKNIQYF.